The 7 T cell receptor beta chains below all came from one sample that was sequenced in a study of T cell responses to AZD1222 COVID-19 vaccine. Measured with immunoSEQ multiplex PCR; TCRdb has only the in-frame clones, and not every one. The sample shows 90,000 to 110,000 clones, roughly 91% of them seen only once. The material was peripheral blood, obtained on day 0 of AZD1222 vaccination. These receptors were taken from an adult in good health.

The V and J genes are TRBV5-1 and TRBJ2-5, with D hard to call. This CDR3 comprises 16 residues. CDR1 SGHRS and CDR2 YFSETQ come from the germline V gene. The germline V and J ends were trimmed by 0 bases and 1 base, with 13 bases remaining between them. CDR3 protein: CASSLGFGRSQETQYF. The CDR3 nucleotides are TGCGCCAGCAGCTTGGGATTCGGCAGAAGCCAAGAGACCCAGTACTTC.

This sequence joins TRBV30 and TRBJ2-3, with D unclear. Germline V gives CDR1 GTSNPN, CDR2 SVGIG (reference sequence). With 6 bases removed from V and 0 bases from J, the gap between germline ends came to 10 bases. This CDR3 is built from 13 residues. The CDR3 DNA follows: TGTGCCTGCCTCCCCTGGAGCACAGATACGCAGTATTTT. It encodes CACLPWSTDTQYF.

The rearrangement links TRBV12-3 or TRBV12-4 to TRBJ2-1; no reliable D call. The CDR3 runs 12 residues. V lost 8 bases and J lost 8, with 13 bases in between. The CDR3: CASALGPYEQFF. CDR3 sequence (DNA): TGTGCCAGCGCTTTAGGGCCCTATGAGCAGTTCTTC.

Note on this clone: Other DNA sequences from this sample encode an identical CDR3 as well. J is TRBJ1-2 and V is TRBV12-3 or TRBV12-4; no clear D gene. The CDR3 spans 12 residues. V shed 3 bases and J shed 2 bases, with 4 bases lying between them. CDR3 amino acids: CASSFGNYGYTF. In DNA, the CDR3 is TGTGCCAGCAGTTTCGGCAACTATGGCTACACCTTC.

The chain carries TRBV4-1 and TRBJ2-1, with TRBD2 identical over 7 bases. V trimming: 6 bases; J trimming: 4 bases; junction bases outside the gene matches: 3. Per the germline V gene, CDR1 is MGHRA and CDR2 is YSYEKL. The CDR3 contains 13 residues. CDR3 region: CASSYSGYNEQFF. The CDR3 nucleotides read TGCGCCAGCAGTTATAGCGGGTACAATGAGCAGTTCTTC.

This clone was detected a few times. The rearrangement uses TRBV4-3 and TRBJ1-5; D gene uncertain. Germline-derived CDR1 and CDR2 are LGHNA and YSLEER. The CDR3 contains 14 residues. Trimming cost V 0 bases and J 7 bases, with 10 bases left between them. CDR3 bases: TGCGCCAGCAGCCAAGATCAGGTCGGACAGCCCCAGCATTTT. Its translation: CASSQDQVGQPQHF.

The CDR3 DNA is TGTGCCACCAGTGATGCCGGGACAGGGGGACCCTCCTACAATGAGCAGTTCTTC. This gives the protein CATSDAGTGGPSYNEQFF. The gene calls are TRBV24-1 and TRBJ2-1, with 11 bases fitting TRBD1. The V gene's germline CDR1 is KGHDR and CDR2 SFDVKD. With V trimmed by 3 bases and J by 0 bases, 6 bases remained unmatched. The CDR3 covers 18 residues.